This TCR beta chain was captured by sequencing in a study of cytomegalovirus exposure and HLA in healthy donors. Findings of the study overall: Researchers reportedly found TCR beta sequences accurately predicted most subjects' HLA-A and HLA-B alleles. In a later analysis, most CMV-associated TCR beta chains appeared HLA-restricted. Several V segments, TRBV6-2 and TRBV6-3 among them, could not be told apart and were dropped.

Germline CDR1 reads LNHDA; CDR2 reads SQIVND (reference sequence). The CDR3 totals 15 residues. V was shortened by 6 bases and J by 6 bases, with 20 bases between the two germline ends. PCR primers comprised 60 Vbeta and 13 Jbeta primers. Generated by immunoSEQ multiplex PCR, the TCRdb table keeps only in-frame clones and is missing some. Altogether under 200,000 clones are present, roughly 77% being singletons, with the ten largest covering just under 5%. This clone appeared a few times. As yet, its antigen is unknown. Sequences were obtained from PBMCs. The sequence came from a male donor in good health and CMV-seronegative. This chain joins TRBV19 and TRBJ1-2; D may be TRBD1 (6 bases). The DNA of the CDR3 is TGTGCCAGTAGACGAGACCACAGGGTCCCGGATGGCTACACCTTC. It translates to CASRRDHRVPDGYTF.